This TCR beta chain was sequenced for a study of PD-1 and CTLA-4 blockade in melanoma. TCRdb keeps only in-frame clones here, not all; method: immunoSEQ multiplex PCR. The table shows about 31,000 clones, with roughly nine tenths occurring only once. There are 14 residues in the CDR3. Germline CDR1 is LNHDA and CDR2 is SQIVND (reference sequence). Trimming stripped 10 bases from V and 7 bases from J, with 20 bases between. This clonotype originated in a human donor with melanoma. The chain is built from TRBV19 and TRBJ1-5, with D tentatively TRBD1 (6 bases). The material sequenced was CD8+ T cells from peripheral blood, taken from a patient given anti-PD-1 treatment. The CDR3 sequence: CATRTSQGTQPQHF. The CDR3 DNA reads as TGTGCCACCCGAACCTCACAGGGAACCCAGCCCCAGCATTTT.